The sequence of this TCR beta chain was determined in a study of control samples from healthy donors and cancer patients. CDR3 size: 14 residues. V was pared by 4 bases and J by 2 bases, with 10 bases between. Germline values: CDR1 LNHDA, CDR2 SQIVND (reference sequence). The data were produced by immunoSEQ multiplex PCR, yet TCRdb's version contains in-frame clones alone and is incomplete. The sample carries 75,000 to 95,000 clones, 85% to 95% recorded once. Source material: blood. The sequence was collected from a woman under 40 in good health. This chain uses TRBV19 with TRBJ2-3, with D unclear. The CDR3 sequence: CASSSWVNTDTQYF. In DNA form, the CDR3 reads TGTGCCAGTAGTAGTTGGGTCAACACAGATACGCAGTATTTT.